A selection of T cell receptor beta chains follows, all from one sample in a study of blood T cell repertoires in COVID-19. Using immunoSEQ multiplex PCR, the repertoire was profiled, and TCRdb retains in-frame clones only, with some absent. The sample has nearly 200,000 clones, approximately 80% seen once. The sequencing sample was made of peripheral blood. The receptors derive from a man in his 60s with COVID-19, enrolled during active disease. Both conserved end residues are part of each CDR3. A D gene is named only where the DNA matches it firmly. Not every row has a clone size; where given, it reads once, few, many or a size class.

cdr3_nt,cdr3_aa,clone_size,cdr3_length,d_call,j_call,v_call
TGCGCCAGCAGCTTGTTGCAGGGGGCAGGTACTGAAGCTTTCTTT,CASSLLQGAGTEAFF,NA,15,TRBD1,TRBJ1-1,TRBV5-1
TGTGCCAGCAGCAATTATGGCTACACCTTC,CASSNYGYTF,NA,10,NA,TRBJ1-2,TRBV6-5
TGTGCCAGCAGCCATTTTATGGGGACAGGGAGGAATGAGCAGTTCTTC,CASSHFMGTGRNEQFF,few,16,TRBD1,TRBJ2-1,TRBV3-1/TRBV3-2
TGTGCCAGCAGTGAAGGGGCAGGCACAGATACGCAGTATTTT,CASSEGAGTDTQYF,once,14,NA,TRBJ2-3,TRBV6-1
TGTGCCAGCAGCGTAGGAGAGATAGCGAGGGGAAACACCATATATTTT,CASSVGEIARGNTIYF,NA,16,NA,TRBJ1-3,TRBV9
TGTGCCAGCAGCGTAGCTCCGACTAGCGGGAGGGGGGGGCAGTTCTTC,CASSVAPTSGRGGQFF,NA,16,TRBD2,TRBJ2-1,TRBV9
TGTGCCAGCAGCCCAACCTGGGGACTAGCGGGGACCAGCTCCTACAATGAGCAGTTCTTC,CASSPTWGLAGTSSYNEQFF,NA,20,TRBD2,TRBJ2-1,TRBV7-6
TGTGCCAGCAGTCCCGGTGCGGGACAGCCCCAGCATTTT,CASSPGAGQPQHF,NA,13,NA,TRBJ1-5,TRBV28
TGTGCCAGCAGTTGGGACAGGGGGCGCCTGAACACTGAAGCTTTCTTT,CASSWDRGRLNTEAFF,once,16,TRBD1,TRBJ1-1,TRBV7-8
TGTGCCACCAGCTCTCCGGGGGTGGCCCAGTACTTC,CATSSPGVAQYF,NA,12,NA,TRBJ2-5,TRBV15
TGTGCCAGTAGTATATATTCAAGGGGAAGCACTGAAGCTTTCTTT,CASSIYSRGSTEAFF,few,15,NA,TRBJ1-1,TRBV19
TGCGCCAGCAGCTTGGAGGGACAGGGAGGGCTGCTGAACACCGGGGAGCTGTTTTTT,CASSLEGQGGLLNTGELFF,NA,19,TRBD1,TRBJ2-2,TRBV5-1
TGCGCCAGCAGCCTACAGGGGTATGGAGGCACCATATATTTT,CASSLQGYGGTIYF,NA,14,TRBD1,TRBJ1-3,TRBV4-1
TGTGCCTCGACCAGTCAGGGGTTCTCTGGAAACACCATATATTTT,CASTSQGFSGNTIYF,NA,15,NA,TRBJ1-3,TRBV30
TGTGCCAGCTCACTTGCCGGGACAGGGGAGGGAGCTTTCTTT,CASSLAGTGEGAFF,NA,14,TRBD1,TRBJ1-1,TRBV18
TGCGCCAGCAGCTTGGCCGGGGTGGATGGAAACACCATATATTTT,CASSLAGVDGNTIYF,once,15,NA,TRBJ1-3,TRBV5-1
TGCGCCAGCAGTCTCGGACAGGCCACCTACGAGCAGTACTTC,CASSLGQATYEQYF,NA,14,TRBD1,TRBJ2-7,TRBV5-1
TGTGCCAGTAGTTCGTTAAGCGGGAGGGGAAGCACAGATACGCAGTATTTT,CASSSLSGRGSTDTQYF,NA,17,TRBD2,TRBJ2-3,TRBV19